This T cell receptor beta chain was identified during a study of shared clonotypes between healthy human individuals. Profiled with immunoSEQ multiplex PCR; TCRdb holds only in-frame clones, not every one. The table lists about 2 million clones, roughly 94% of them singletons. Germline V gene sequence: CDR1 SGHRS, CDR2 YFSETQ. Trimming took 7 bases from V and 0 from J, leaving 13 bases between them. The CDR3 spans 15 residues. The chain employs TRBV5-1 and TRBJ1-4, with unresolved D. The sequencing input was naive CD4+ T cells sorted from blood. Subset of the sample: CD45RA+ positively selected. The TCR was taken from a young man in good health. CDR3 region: CASRPDPTTNEKLFF. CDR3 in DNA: TGCGCCAGCCGGCCAGATCCTACAACTAATGAAAAACTGTTTTTT.